Sequencing of this T cell receptor beta chain was carried out in a study of control samples from healthy donors and cancer patients. Profiled with immunoSEQ multiplex PCR; TCRdb holds only in-frame clones, not every one. The sample lists 100,000 to 150,000 clones, roughly 91% seen once, with around 8.7% in the top ten. In its sample, this clone was seen once. This clonotype was sampled from a man in his forties in good health. Sequences were obtained from blood.

CDR3 in DNA: TGTGCCAGCAGTTACTCGACGTCCTCAGAACTTAACTATGGCTACACCTTC. Amino acid sequence: CASSYSTSSELNYGYTF. The chain couples TRBV6-2 or TRBV6-3 to TRBJ1-2; D not resolved. The CDR3 covers 17 residues. Trimming left V 0 bases short and J 1 base short, with 15 bases between. Germline CDR1 reads MNHEY; CDR2 reads SVGEGT.